The 32 T cell receptor beta chains in this list originate from one sample, sequenced in a study of blood T cells in healthy people across ages. A second 7 to 11 cycle PCR used barcoded and J-beta primers. TCRdb called the 5' RACE reads again in MiXCR, with one record for every CDR3 protein. The table records around 1,800,000 distinct CDR3 sequences, about 39% of them present only once. The sequencing sample was made of blood. The receptor source for this set is a human donor in good health.

This clonotype was detected many times. The rearrangement uses TRBV6-5 and TRBJ2-5, with 14 positions matching TRBD2. The germline CDR1 and CDR2 sequences are MNHEY and SVGAGI. CDR3 length: 16 residues. V was pared by 4 bases and J by 7 bases, with 8 bases of the junction left unmatched. DNA for the CDR3: TGTGCCAGCAGTTTCGGGACTAGCGGGGGCTCCGGGACCCAGTACTTC. Protein product: CASSFGTSGGSGTQYF.

This clonotype was recorded a few times. The J gene is TRBJ2-3, the V gene TRBV4-3; D is perhaps TRBD2 (6 bases). The germline CDR1 and CDR2 sequences are LGHNA and YSLEER. The germline V and J ends were trimmed by 2 bases and 4 bases, with 16 bases remaining between them. CDR3 length: 16 amino acids. CDR3 sequence reads: CASSQQRPPSADTQYF. In DNA, the CDR3 is TGCGCCAGCAGCCAACAACGACCCCCTAGCGCAGATACGCAGTATTTT.

This clonotype has just a few counts. This chain uses TRBV12-3 or TRBV12-4 with TRBJ2-1; 9 positions match TRBD1. After removal of 2 bases from V and 4 bases from J, the junction contained 3 bases not matched to a gene. The CDR3 has 15 amino acids. The CDR3 region has the DNA TGTGCCAGCAGTTTAATGGGACAGGGTTACAATGAGCAGTTCTTC. Protein: CASSLMGQGYNEQFF.

The CDR3 sequence: CASTVDRYYGYTF. In DNA form, the CDR3 reads TGTGCCAGCACCGTGGACAGATACTATGGCTACACCTTC. The chain couples TRBV12-3 or TRBV12-4 to TRBJ1-2; perhaps TRBD1 as D (6 bases). V was shortened by 7 bases and J by 3 bases, with 12 bases between the two germline ends. The CDR3 is 13 residues long.

Concerning this clonotype itself: An end of the junction differs from the germline gene, which may be a read error. V gene TRBV12-3 or TRBV12-4 combines with J gene TRBJ1-4; D is unclear. The CDR3 runs to 18 residues. The CDR3 sequence: CASSLGSGVFTTNEKRFF. The CDR3 DNA is TGTGCCAGCAGTTTAGGAAGTGGGGTATTTACAACTAATGAAAAACGGTTTTTT.

The chain couples TRBV28 to TRBJ1-6; D gene unclear. The ends were cut back, 6 bases at V and 0 bases at J, with 6 bases in the middle. Germline V gene lookup returns CDR1 MDHEN and CDR2 SYDVKM. The CDR3 has 14 residues. The CDR3: CASRQSSYNSPLHF. The DNA for the CDR3 is TGTGCCAGCAGACAGAGCTCCTATAATTCACCCCTCCACTTT.

The chain carries TRBV5-1 and TRBJ1-2; 8 bases are a match to TRBD1. The CDR3 runs to 14 residues. The germline V gene has CDR1 SGHRS and CDR2 YFSETQ. V shed 4 bases and J 3 bases; nucleotides not matched to a gene: 5. The CDR3 loop reads CASSPEGQDYGYTF. DNA of the CDR3: TGCGCCAGCAGCCCCGAGGGACAGGACTATGGCTACACCTTC. The variable domain in full, completed from reference TRBV5-1 and TRBJ1-2, reads KAGVTQTPRYLIKTRGQQVTLSCSPISGHRSVSWYQQTPGQGLQFLFEYFSETQRNKGNFPGRFSGRQFSNSRSEMNVSTLELGDSALYLCASSPEGQDYGYTFGSGTRLTVV.

This clonotype was seen a handful of times. V usage is TRBV6-1 and J usage is TRBJ1-2; D is undetermined. The CDR3 runs to 13 residues. The V and J ends lost 6 bases and 1 base respectively, with 9 bases between them. Germline CDR1 and CDR2: MNHNS and SASEGT. The CDR3 sequence is CASRVPGNYGYTF. The DNA of the CDR3 is TGTGCCAGCAGGGTCCCCGGTAACTATGGCTACACCTTC.

A word on this clonotype: One junction end does not reproduce the germline sequence, and a read error may be involved. The genes are TRBV12-3 or TRBV12-4 and TRBJ1-6; 10 nucleotides line up with TRBD1. This CDR3 comprises 15 residues. CDR3 sequence (DNA): TGTGCCAGCAGTTCTGAGGGACAGGGGTTTTCACCCTTCCACTTT. As protein: CASSSEGQGFSPFHF.

This clonotype was counted between two and nine times. The V gene is TRBV27, the J gene TRBJ1-2; maybe TRBD1 (5 bases). The germline gives CDR1 MNHEY, CDR2 SMNVEV (reference sequence). Trimming shortened V by 10 bases and J by 4 bases, and 10 bases separated the two germline ends. This CDR3 is built from 11 residues. CDR3 sequence reads: CATSGTYGYTF. CDR3 DNA sequence: TGTGCCACCTCCGGGACCTATGGCTACACCTTC.

This chain links TRBV10-3 with TRBJ2-3; 7 bases map to TRBD2. CDR1 and CDR2 from the germline V gene are ENHRY and SYGVKD. The CDR3 is 16 amino acids. The J segment lost 0 bases and the V segment lost 0 bases, leaving 3 bases of the junction unmatched. The CDR3 DNA reads TGTGCCATCAGTGAGTCGGGGAGGGGTAGCACAGATACGCAGTATTTT. This codes for CAISESGRGSTDTQYF.

CDR3: CSARDPRGLNEQFF. For the CDR3, the DNA is TGCAGTGCTAGGGACCCCCGGGGCCTCAATGAGCAGTTCTTC. The V call is TRBV20-1, the J call TRBJ2-1; either TRBD1 or TRBD2 may fit D (5 bases each). Germline V lookup: CDR1 DFQATT, CDR2 SNEGSKA (reference sequence). The germline V and J ends were trimmed by 3 bases and 6 bases, with 15 bases remaining between them. This CDR3 is built from 14 residues.

Ten or more counts support this clonotype. The chain links TRBV7-9 to TRBJ2-1, with 16 bases that match TRBD2. Germline trimming cut 3 bases from V and 8 bases from J; bases unmatched to any gene: 1. There are 15 residues in the CDR3. Germline-derived CDR1 and CDR2 are SEHNR and FQNEAQ (reference sequence). The DNA of the CDR3 is TGTGCCAGCAGCTTGGGACTAGCGGGGGGGCATGAGCAGTTCTTC. Encoded protein: CASSLGLAGGHEQFF.

This clonotype was counted a few times. V gene TRBV29-1 combines with J gene TRBJ1-4, with D possibly matching TRBD1 (5 bases). Trimming took 6 bases from V and 2 from J, leaving 10 bases between them. This CDR3 comprises 13 residues. Germline CDR1 and CDR2: SQVTM and ANQGSEA. CDR3 in DNA: TGCAGCGTCAGGGATTTTACTAATGAAAAACTGTTTTTT. Translated: CSVRDFTNEKLFF.

This chain links TRBV5-1 with TRBJ1-1; 7 bases align to TRBD1. The germline V gene has CDR1 SGHRS and CDR2 YFSETQ. The length of the CDR3 is 15 residues. V lost 3 bases and J lost 1; bases outside the gene matches: 6. CDR3 DNA: TGCGCCAGCAGCTCCGGTTACAGGGGGAACACTGAAGCTTTCTTT. Protein: CASSSGYRGNTEAFF.

The CDR3 nucleotides are TGTGCCAGCAGCCAGGACAGTATGGGTGGCTACACCTTC. This encodes CASSQDSMGGYTF. The V and J genes are TRBV11-2 and TRBJ1-2, with D possibly matching TRBD1 (6 bases). V dropped 5 bases and J dropped 7 bases, with 14 bases sitting between them. This CDR3 contains 13 residues. The V gene's germline CDR1 is SGHAT and CDR2 FQNNGV.

This sequence joins TRBV5-4 and TRBJ1-6; unclear D gene. Between the trimmed V and J ends, which lost 1 base and 6 bases, there was a span of 11 bases. The CDR3 is made up of 15 amino acids. CDR1 is SGHNT, CDR2 YYREEE, per germline (reference sequence). For the CDR3, the DNA is TGTGCCAGCAGCTTGCCCTTGGGGAGTAATTCACCCCTCCACTTT. Protein product: CASSLPLGSNSPLHF.

The V gene is TRBV4-1, the J gene TRBJ2-3, with TRBD2 matching 9 bases. Trimming cost V 1 base and J 6 bases; bases outside gene matches: 11. Germline CDR1 is MGHRA and CDR2 is YSYEKL. The CDR3 is 17 residues long. The DNA of the CDR3 is TGCGCCAGCAGCCAAGTGGATCGGCGGGGGGGCAGGGATACGCAGTATTTT. Translation gives CASSQVDRRGGRDTQYF.

V gene TRBV12-3 or TRBV12-4 combines with J gene TRBJ1-1, with D unclear. The CDR3 is 12 residues long. Trimming pared 8 bases from V and 2 bases from J, leaving 9 bases between. This CDR3 reads CASGLGNTEAFF. The CDR3 coding sequence is TGTGCCAGCGGCCTCGGCAACACTGAAGCTTTCTTT.

The chain couples TRBV27 to TRBJ2-3, with 8 bases that match TRBD2. V dropped 6 bases and J dropped 5; count of bases not matched to a gene: 7. The CDR3 extends over 14 amino acids. From germline, CDR1 is MNHEY and CDR2 SMNVEV (reference sequence). CDR3 amino acids: CASSLRGARDTQYF. The CDR3 nucleotides are TGTGCCAGCAGCTTGCGGGGGGCGAGAGATACGCAGTATTTT.

V gene TRBV7-9 combines with J gene TRBJ1-2; 7 bases agree with TRBD1. The germline V gene encodes CDR1 SEHNR and CDR2 FQNEAQ (reference sequence). With V trimmed by 5 bases and J by 6 bases, 18 bases remained unmatched. CDR3 length equals 17 residues. CDR3 loop: CASSRLTGEVHKNGYTF. Written as DNA, the CDR3 is TGTGCCAGCAGCCGACTTACAGGGGAAGTCCATAAAAATGGCTACACCTTC.

This clonotype was observed a few times. This sequence joins TRBV7-2 and TRBJ1-2, with no clear D. The CDR3 totals 13 residues. The V and J ends lost 5 bases and 5 bases respectively, with 12 bases between them. Looked up from germline, CDR1 is SGHTA and CDR2 is FQGNSA. The CDR3 DNA reads TGTGCCAGCAGCCGATACACAGAGTATGGCTACACCTTC. Protein: CASSRYTEYGYTF.

The chain has TRBV10-3 and TRBJ2-7; 7 bases are a match to TRBD1. V was pared by 7 bases and J by 2 bases, with 8 bases of the junction left unmatched. The germline CDR1 and CDR2 sequences are ENHRY and SYGVKD. The CDR3 consists of 14 residues. This chain's CDR3 is CAIKGQTSPYEQYF. The CDR3 DNA follows: TGTGCCATCAAGGGACAGACCTCCCCCTACGAGCAGTACTTC.

On this clonotype: Compared with germline, one end of the junction differs, possibly owing to a read error. The V call is TRBV28, the J call TRBJ2-1; D not resolved. CDR1 MDHEN and CDR2 SYDVKM come from the germline V gene. The CDR3 runs 12 residues. The CDR3 region is CAIGGSYNGQFF. CDR3 sequence (DNA): TGTGCTATCGGTGGGTCCTACAATGGGCAGTTCTTC. Variable domain in full (rest from reference TRBV28 and TRBJ2-1): DVKVTQSSRYLVKRTGEKVFLECVQDMDHENMFWYRQDPGLGLRLIYFSYDVKMKEKGDIPEGYSVSREKKERFSLILESASTNQTSMYLCAIGGSYNGQFFGPGTRLTVL.

With respect to this clonotype: A junction boundary mismatches the germline segment, possibly from a read error. V and J are TRBV6-5 and TRBJ1-1, with a possible D match to TRBD1 (5 bases). The CDR3 sequence is 13 residues long. Germline CDR1 reads MNHEY; CDR2 reads SVGAGI. The DNA of the CDR3 is TGTACCAGCAGTTGGACGGTCCCAGGGGAAGCTTTCTTT. Translated: CTSSWTVPGEAFF.

In its sample, this clonotype was seen a few times. This sequence joins TRBV20-1 and TRBJ2-5, with a weak D call TRBD1 (5 bases). Trimming cost V 5 bases and J 5 bases, with 18 bases left between them. CDR3 length: 14 residues. Per germline, CDR1 DFQATT and CDR2 SNEGSKA (reference sequence). The chain's CDR3 is CSALWAGMRETQYF. DNA for the CDR3: TGCAGTGCTCTCTGGGCAGGGATGAGGGAGACCCAGTACTTC.

The chain joins TRBV5-4 to TRBJ1-1, with unresolved D. Germline V gene sequence: CDR1 SGHNT, CDR2 YYREEE (reference sequence). V gave up 0 bases and J gave up 0 bases, with 12 bases separating them. The CDR3 covers 16 residues. As DNA, the CDR3 is TGTGCCAGCAGCTTGGTGACCGTTAGAATGAACACTGAAGCTTTCTTT. Its protein product is CASSLVTVRMNTEAFF.

The chain combines TRBV6-4 with TRBJ1-1; no clear D. V dropped 11 bases and J dropped 7 bases, with 5 bases sitting between them. This CDR3 contains 8 residues. From germline, CDR1 is MRHNA and CDR2 SNTAGT. The CDR3 nucleotides read TGTGCCCCAGGTGAAGCTTTCTTT. Protein sequence: CAPGEAFF.

This clonotype has at least ten counts. The chain couples TRBV9 to TRBJ2-7; TRBD1 is a possible D gene (8 bases). From germline, CDR1 is SGDLS and CDR2 YYNGEE. This CDR3 is 15 amino acids long. The V and J ends lost 3 bases and 3 bases respectively, with 16 bases between them. The CDR3 loop is CASSEGGDRFYEQYF. The CDR3 DNA sequence: TGTGCCAGCAGCGAGGGAGGGGACAGGTTCTACGAGCAGTACTTC.

The rearrangement links TRBV20-1 to TRBJ2-1, with 11 bases identical to TRBD2. This CDR3 contains 16 residues. V lost 1 base to trimming and J lost 10 bases; unmatched junction nucleotides: 12. The germline CDR1 and CDR2 sequences are DFQATT and SNEGSKA (reference sequence). The CDR3 loop is CSARVPSGGIAYEQFF. In DNA form, the CDR3 reads TGCAGTGCTAGAGTTCCTAGCGGGGGGATAGCCTACGAGCAGTTCTTC.

The chain uses TRBV10-3 and TRBJ1-1; D remains unclear. Trimming stripped 7 bases from V and 4 bases from J, with 13 bases between. The CDR3 totals 13 residues. CDR1 and CDR2 from the germline V gene are ENHRY and SYGVKD. CDR3: CAIKLQPVTEAFF. DNA of the CDR3: TGTGCCATCAAACTACAGCCCGTCACTGAAGCTTTCTTT.

The chain joins TRBV7-2 to TRBJ1-2, with 8 bases fitting TRBD1. Germline lookup yields CDR1 SGHTA and CDR2 FQGNSA. There are 15 residues in the CDR3. Trimming removed 5 bases from V and 3 bases from J; junction bases left unmatched: 8. The CDR3 loop reads CASSTQTGAYYGYTF. The CDR3 DNA follows: TGTGCCAGCAGCACCCAGACAGGGGCGTACTATGGCTACACCTTC.